This is a list of T cell receptor beta chains from one sample in a study of shared clonotypes between healthy human individuals. Generated by immunoSEQ multiplex PCR, the TCRdb table keeps only in-frame clones and is missing some. The sample contains over a million clones, approximately 70% of which appear only once. The sample consisted of memory CD4+ T cells sorted from blood. Source of these receptors: a man younger than 35 in good health. Both conserved end residues are part of each CDR3. D genes are given only for firm matches. The size of a clone is reported for some rows only, either as once, few or many, or as a class for expanded clones.

TRBV6-1,-,-,TRBJ2-2,CASSRDSNTGELFF,TGTGCCAGCAGCAGAGACTCGAACACCGGGGAGCTGTTTTTT
TRBV30,once,TRBD1,TRBJ1-5,CAWETGGNQPQHF,TGTGCCTGGGAAACAGGGGGCAATCAGCCCCAGCATTTT
TRBV28,few,-,TRBJ1-2,CASSLTRANYGYTF,TGTGCCAGCAGTCTCACCAGGGCTAACTATGGCTACACCTTC
TRBV19,-,TRBD1,TRBJ1-1,CASTATGGTEAFF,TGTGCCAGTACTGCAACAGGGGGCACTGAAGCTTTCTTT
TRBV15,-,-,TRBJ2-5,CATQGAGGLKETQYF,TGTGCCACCCAGGGTGCCGGGGGATTAAAAGAGACCCAGTACTTC
TRBV5-4,-,TRBD1,TRBJ2-1,CASSLEGAQNEQFF,TGTGCCAGCAGCTTGGAGGGGGCGCAGAATGAGCAGTTCTTC
TRBV18,-,-,TRBJ1-1,CASSPPLGGGETEAFF,TGTGCCAGCTCACCACCATTAGGGGGGGGAGAGACTGAAGCTTTCTTT
TRBV19,once,TRBD1,TRBJ2-5,CASSTGARETQYF,TGTGCCAGTAGCACAGGGGCGCGGGAGACCCAGTACTTC
TRBV7-2,-,-,TRBJ2-7,CASSMTETRLAEQYF,TGTGCCAGCAGCATGACGGAGACTAGATTGGCCGAGCAGTACTTC
TRBV6-1,once,-,TRBJ2-7,CASSEQAYEQYF,TGTGCCAGCAGTGAACAGGCCTACGAGCAGTACTTC
TRBV6-1,-,TRBD2,TRBJ2-3,CASSESGGGLTDTQYF,TGTGCCAGCAGTGAAAGTGGCGGGGGGCTCACAGATACGCAGTATTTT
TRBV28,-,-,TRBJ1-1,CASSLGLQAGPYF,TGTGCCAGCAGTTTAGGTTTGCAGGCCGGGCCCTACTTT
TRBV15,-,-,TRBJ2-2,CATSRDPRTGELFF,TGTGCCACCAGCAGAGATCCCCGCACCGGGGAGCTGTTTTTT
TRBV25-1,once,-,TRBJ2-5,CASSESETQYF,TGTGCCAGCAGTGAATCGGAGACCCAGTACTTC
TRBV7-8,-,-,TRBJ2-7,CASSLVPGAGYEQYF,TGTGCCAGCAGCTTAGTTCCAGGGGCCGGCTACGAGCAGTACTTC
TRBV4-1,many,-,TRBJ1-1,CASSQERAGRTEAFF,TGCGCCAGCAGCCAAGAGAGAGCAGGGAGGACTGAAGCTTTCTTT
TRBV6-1,-,-,TRBJ1-1,CASSEAPWGGGTEAFF,TGTGCCAGCAGTGAAGCGCCGTGGGGCGGCGGCACTGAAGCTTTCTTT
TRBV27,-,-,TRBJ2-7,CASGITAFSYEQYF,TGTGCCAGCGGAATCACAGCTTTCTCCTACGAGCAGTACTTC
TRBV10-3,once,TRBD2,TRBJ2-7,CAISGWGGVVEQYF,TGTGCCATCAGTGGTTGGGGGGGAGTGGTTGAGCAGTACTTC
TRBV6-1,-,TRBD1,TRBJ2-3,CASSARDRGNTDTQYF,TGTGCCAGCAGTGCCCGGGACAGGGGTAATACAGATACGCAGTATTTT
TRBV10-1,-,-,TRBJ2-1,CASIREGSANEQFF,TGCGCCAGCATCCGGGAAGGGAGCGCCAATGAGCAGTTCTTC
TRBV19,-,-,TRBJ2-3,CASSFGGTTDTQYF,TGTGCCAGTAGCTTTGGTGGGACGACAGATACGCAGTATTTT
TRBV5-6,-,TRBD2,TRBJ2-1,CASSLLSGGASYNEQFF,TGTGCCAGCAGCTTGCTTAGCGGGGGGGCCTCCTACAATGAGCAGTTCTTC
TRBV7-8,many,-,TRBJ1-5,CASSRTPRGSNQPQHF,TGTGCCAGTTCACGGACGCCCCGGGGGAGCAATCAGCCCCAGCATTTT
TRBV5-1,-,TRBD2,TRBJ2-1,CASSTSGGYNEQFF,TGCGCCAGCAGCACTAGCGGGGGTTACAATGAGCAGTTCTTC
TRBV2,once,TRBD2,TRBJ2-2,CASSTSLAENTGELFF,TGTGCCAGCAGTACCTCCCTAGCGGAGAACACCGGGGAGCTGTTTTTT
TRBV7-9,-,-,TRBJ1-3,CASTSGRALYF,TGTGCCAGCACCTCAGGCCGGGCGTTATATTTT
TRBV5-4,once,-,TRBJ2-7,CASSRSQSSYEQYF,TGTGCCAGCAGTCGGTCCCAGAGCTCCTACGAGCAGTACTTC
TRBV4-3,-,TRBD1,TRBJ2-7,CASSLTGTGGDEQYF,TGCGCCAGCAGTTTGACCGGGACAGGGGGAGACGAGCAGTACTTC
TRBV2,-,TRBD2,TRBJ2-5,CASQTSGETQYF,TGTGCCAGCCAGACTAGCGGAGAGACCCAGTACTTC
TRBV7-8,-,TRBD2,TRBJ2-1,CASSLGGGGLYNEQFF,TGTGCCAGCAGCTTAGGCGGCGGGGGACTATACAATGAGCAGTTCTTC
TRBV7-9,-,-,TRBJ2-7,CASSQGGGAREQYF,TGTGCCAGCAGTCAAGGTGGTGGGGCGAGGGAGCAGTACTTC
TRBV4-3,-,-,TRBJ1-5,CASSQEYPGGAGQLQHF,TGCGCCAGCAGCCAAGAATATCCTGGGGGGGCAGGACAGCTCCAGCATTTT
TRBV11-2,once,-,TRBJ2-5,CASSLDSGYQETQYF,TGTGCCAGCAGCTTAGATTCGGGGTATCAAGAGACCCAGTACTTC
TRBV4-3,-,-,TRBJ2-6,CASSQDHRAHSGANVLTF,TGCGCCAGCAGCCAAGATCACAGAGCCCACTCTGGGGCCAACGTCCTGACTTTC
TRBV30,-,-,TRBJ2-5,CAWGSGETQYF,TGTGCCTGGGGTTCAGGGGAGACCCAGTACTTC
TRBV10-3,-,-,TRBJ2-3,CAISESPDTQYF,TGTGCCATCAGTGAGTCGCCAGATACGCAGTATTTT
TRBV2,-,-,TRBJ1-5,CASMGRENQPQHF,TGTGCCAGCATGGGTCGGGAGAATCAGCCCCAGCATTTT
TRBV5-8,-,-,TRBJ2-5,CASSLGKWEQETQYF,TGTGCCAGCAGCTTGGGAAAATGGGAACAAGAGACCCAGTACTTC
TRBV5-1,-,TRBD1,TRBJ1-1,CASSGRQGRTEAFF,TGCGCCAGCAGCGGTAGACAGGGGAGAACTGAAGCTTTCTTT
TRBV4-3,-,-,TRBJ2-5,CASSRTGTAQETQYF,TGCGCCAGCAGCCGCACCGGGACTGCCCAAGAGACCCAGTACTTC
TRBV5-4,-,-,TRBJ2-7,CASSGPTGPKPYEQYF,TGTGCCAGCAGCGGGCCCACCGGGCCCAAGCCCTACGAGCAGTACTTC
TRBV15,-,-,TRBJ2-5,CATSRDGTLETQYF,TGTGCCACCAGCAGAGATGGTACCCTGGAGACCCAGTACTTC
TRBV5-4,-,TRBD2,TRBJ2-3,CASSPAGESDTQYF,TGTGCCAGCAGCCCCGCGGGGGAGTCAGATACGCAGTATTTT
TRBV5-1,few,-,TRBJ1-6,CASSPSSGSYNSPLHF,TGCGCCAGCAGTCCCTCCTCAGGCTCCTATAATTCACCCCTCCACTTT
TRBV30,-,-,TRBJ1-2,CAWSSSRDAVRRGYTF,TGTGCCTGGAGCAGCTCCCGGGACGCCGTGCGTCGGGGCTACACCTTC
TRBV19,-,-,TRBJ1-5,CASSTQGLNQPQHF,TGTGCCAGTAGTACCCAGGGCCTCAATCAGCCCCAGCATTTT